The 3 T cell receptor beta chains below were found in one sample sequenced in a study of blood T cells in healthy people across ages (dated by TCRdb to 2015 to 2017). The library was obtained by 5' RACE. A second PCR of about 6 to 11 cycles was performed with a sample-barcoded 5' primer and a J-beta primer mix. The public reads were reprocessed in TCRdb via fastp at Q25 and MiXCR, keeping in-frame beta chains. Identical CDR3 proteins give one entry, which carries the most common genes and DNA. Present in this sample are 1.5 million to 2 million distinct CDR3 sequences, about two fifths of which were seen just once. The top ten hold roughly 23% of the sample. The sequenced sample consisted of blood. The receptor source for this set is a human donor in good health.

The chain uses TRBV7-9 and TRBJ2-5; D not resolved. The germline V gene encodes CDR1 SEHNR and CDR2 FQNEAQ (reference sequence). CDR3 size: 12 residues. Deletions cut 4 bases from V and 11 bases from J, with 14 bases between. The CDR3 sequence: CASSSTPTAQYF. The CDR3 coding sequence is TGTGCCAGCAGCTCCACTCCTACAGCGCAGTACTTC.

This chain links TRBV4-3 with TRBJ1-2; D is possibly TRBD1 (5 bases). Trimming stripped 4 bases from V and 7 bases from J, with 19 bases between. This CDR3 is 15 amino acids long. CDR1 LGHNA and CDR2 YSLEER come from the germline V gene. Written as DNA, the CDR3 is TGCGCCAGCAGCCTCGATTCGACGGGGACCTTTGGCTACACCTTC. Translating gives CASSLDSTGTFGYTF.

The chain is built from TRBV28 and TRBJ2-5; D is undetermined. The assigned J gene may be wrong: the sequence end matches TRBJ2-1 better. The CDR3 spans 16 residues. CDR1 is MDHEN and CDR2 is SYDVKM in the germline V gene. CDR3 loop: CASSAPDGNLQETQFF. DNA of the CDR3: TGTGCCAGCAGTGCACCGGACGGAAATCTCCAAGAGACCCAGTTCTTC.